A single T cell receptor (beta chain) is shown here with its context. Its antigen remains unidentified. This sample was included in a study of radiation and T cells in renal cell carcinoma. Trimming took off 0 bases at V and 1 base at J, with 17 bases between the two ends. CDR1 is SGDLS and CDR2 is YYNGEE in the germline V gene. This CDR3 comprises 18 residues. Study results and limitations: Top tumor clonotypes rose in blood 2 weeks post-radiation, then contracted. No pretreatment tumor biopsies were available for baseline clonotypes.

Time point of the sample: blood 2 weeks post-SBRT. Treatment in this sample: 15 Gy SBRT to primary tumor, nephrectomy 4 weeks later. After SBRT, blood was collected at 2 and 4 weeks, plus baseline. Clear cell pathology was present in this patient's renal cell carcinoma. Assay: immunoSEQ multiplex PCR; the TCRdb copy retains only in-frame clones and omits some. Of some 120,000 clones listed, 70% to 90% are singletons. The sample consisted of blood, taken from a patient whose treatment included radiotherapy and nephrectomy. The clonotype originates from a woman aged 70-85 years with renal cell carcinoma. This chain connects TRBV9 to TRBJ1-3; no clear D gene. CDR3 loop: CASSVGSRRSTSGNTIYF. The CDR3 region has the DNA TGTGCCAGCAGCGTAGGAAGCCGGCGGTCGACTTCTGGAAACACCATATATTTT.